This T cell receptor (beta chain) was recorded in a study of blood T cell repertoires in COVID-19. The method was immunoSEQ multiplex PCR; TCRdb's version includes in-frame clones alone and lacks a portion of them. The table records 280,000 or so clones, under 90% of them present only once. The study drew participants aged 18 to 89 years from approximately 23 US areas. Assignment of participants to cohorts was predicated upon participant-reported clinical history. All exposed participants met a person with COVID-19 within 2 weeks before entering the study. This clone was counted once. This CDR3 is 16 amino acids long. Per germline, CDR1 SGHRS and CDR2 YFSETQ. Unmatched junction bases numbered 6, after V lost 4 bases and J lost 4 bases.

This TCR came from a woman aged 45-59 years who had been exposed to COVID-19. The sample comprised PBMCs or T cells enriched from blood (not recorded which). This chain joins TRBV5-1 and TRBJ2-2, with TRBD2 identical over 11 bases. The CDR3 sequence is CASSVTSGGGTGELFF. The CDR3 DNA sequence: TGCGCCAGCAGCGTTACTAGCGGGGGTGGCACCGGGGAGCTGTTTTTT.